This T cell receptor beta chain came from a study of cytomegalovirus exposure and HLA in healthy donors. Study conclusions and caveats: Analyses of presence/absence relied on an assumption of roughly uniform sequencing depth across donors.

With 60 Vbeta and 13 Jbeta primers, the PCR was carried out. Sequenced by immunoSEQ multiplex PCR; TCRdb stores in-frame clones only, minus some. The data show approximately 150,000 clones, over 70% seen once. CDR3 length equals 13 residues. Trimming shortened V by 5 bases and J by 4 bases, and 12 bases separated the two germline ends. Germline V gene data show CDR1 as SGHRS and CDR2 as YFSETQ. To note about this clone: As yet, its antigen is unknown.

The sequence was obtained from a middle-aged woman in good health and CMV-seronegative. The specimen was PBMCs. The rearrangement uses TRBV5-1 and TRBJ1-2; the D is unclear. In DNA, the CDR3 is TGCGCCAGCAGGGCGGGTGGCCTCTATGGCTACACCTTC. Translation: CASRAGGLYGYTF.